The 19 T cell receptor beta chains below come from one sample, sequenced in a study of blood T cell repertoires in COVID-19. Here immunoSEQ multiplex PCR was the method, and the copy in TCRdb shows in-frame clones only, minus some. The data hold roughly 100,000 clones, with about 82% observed a single time. Material for sequencing was peripheral blood. These TCRs come from a human donor in a cohort sampled during active COVID-19.

J is TRBJ2-7 and V is TRBV9; 8 bases align to TRBD1. The germline CDR1 and CDR2 sequences are SGDLS and YYNGEE. This CDR3 is 14 amino acids long. V lost 6 bases to trimming and J lost 3 bases; unmatched junction nucleotides: 8. The CDR3 nucleotides read TGTGCCAGCATCATAGGACAGGGAGTCTACGAGCAGTACTTC. This sequence encodes CASIIGQGVYEQYF.

The chain uses TRBV7-2 and TRBJ2-5, with TRBD2 as a possible D gene (6 bases). V lost 6 bases, J lost 9 bases, and 20 bases lay in between. The CDR3 covers 14 residues. CDR1 is SGHTA, CDR2 FQGNSA, per germline. In nucleotides, the CDR3 is TGTGCCAGCAGTTCCCCCAGCATCCGCGGGGCCCAGTACTTC. It is translated as CASSSPSIRGAQYF.

The rearrangement links TRBV27 to TRBJ2-4; 9 nucleotides match TRBD1. Germline assignment: CDR1 MNHEY and CDR2 SMNVEV (reference sequence). Losses at the gene ends were 0 bases for V and 8 bases for J; bases not matched to a gene: 2. There are 14 residues in the CDR3. The CDR3 DNA follows: TGTGCCAGCAGTTTATCGACAGGGGGGGACATTCAGTACTTC. It yields the protein CASSLSTGGDIQYF.

This chain uses TRBV9 with TRBJ2-5; D possibly corresponds to TRBD2 (6 bases). This CDR3 region has 16 residues. Germline CDR1 is SGDLS and CDR2 is YYNGEE. V shed 0 bases and J shed 3 bases, with 15 bases lying between them. CDR3 sequence: CASSVGGGRDKETQYF. Written as DNA, the CDR3 is TGTGCCAGCAGCGTAGGGGGAGGAAGGGATAAAGAGACCCAGTACTTC.

The chain joins TRBV7-2 to TRBJ2-5; TRBD2 might be the D (5 bases). Germline V lookup: CDR1 SGHTA, CDR2 FQGNSA. The CDR3 has 15 amino acids. V lost 4 bases, J lost 4 bases, and 16 bases lay in between. CDR3 sequence: CASSSQAGNGETQYF. CDR3 in DNA: TGTGCCAGCAGCTCCCAAGCCGGGAACGGAGAGACCCAGTACTTC.

The chain uses TRBV5-1 and TRBJ2-2, with TRBD1 matching 7 bases. V shed 4 bases, J shed 5 bases, and the junction held 8 bases outside the gene matches. In germline, CDR1 is SGHRS, CDR2 YFSETQ. CDR3 length: 15 residues. CDR3 sequence reads: CASSTTNRGTGELFF. The CDR3 DNA sequence: TGCGCCAGCAGCACGACGAACAGGGGAACCGGGGAGCTGTTTTTT.

The chain recombines TRBV6-2 or TRBV6-3 with TRBJ2-1; TRBD2 might be the D (6 bases). The CDR3 contains 14 residues. CDR1 and CDR2 (germline): MNHEY, SVGEGT. V gave up 6 bases and J gave up 4 bases, with 13 bases separating them. CDR3 DNA sequence: TGTGCCAGCAGCTCTACTAGCTCTTACAATGAGCAGTTCTTC. This encodes CASSSTSSYNEQFF.

The rearrangement joins TRBV11-2 to TRBJ1-2; 7 bases are a match to TRBD1. The germline V gene encodes CDR1 SGHAT and CDR2 FQNNGV. Unmatched junction bases numbered 5, after V lost 3 bases and J lost 4 bases. The CDR3 is 14 amino acids. The CDR3 reads CASSFDRASYGYTF. In DNA form, the CDR3 reads TGTGCCAGCAGCTTCGACAGGGCTAGCTATGGCTACACCTTC.

The gene calls are TRBV20-1 and TRBJ2-3; no firm D call. Deletions cut 6 bases from V and 2 bases from J, with 6 bases between. Germline V gene data show CDR1 as DFQATT and CDR2 as SNEGSKA (reference sequence). CDR3 size: 11 residues. CDR3 bases: TGCAGTGCCACAAACACAGATACGCAGTATTTT. Its protein is CSATNTDTQYF.

The CDR3 sequence: CASSTGVNQPQHF. DNA of the CDR3: TGTGCCAGCAGCACAGGGGTCAATCAGCCCCAGCATTTT. The chain carries TRBV5-6 and TRBJ1-5; 7 nucleotides align to TRBD1. The CDR3 contains 13 residues. The V and J ends lost 4 bases and 3 bases, in that order; junction bases with no gene match: 1. Germline CDR1 is SGHDT and CDR2 is YYEEEE.

This clone was picked up one time. The gene calls are TRBV11-3 and TRBJ2-7, with 7 positions matching TRBD2. CDR1 SGHNT and CDR2 YENEEA come from the germline V gene. The V segment lost 4 bases and the J segment 2 bases; nucleotides outside the gene matches: 2. The length of the CDR3 is 13 residues. CDR3 loop: CASSSSGAYEQYF. The CDR3 DNA is TGTGCCAGCAGCTCTAGCGGAGCCTACGAGCAGTACTTC.

This clone was seen a handful of times. CDR3 loop: CASSKRDSSETQYF. Here the CDR3 DNA reads TGTGCCAGCAGCAAACGGGACAGCTCAGAGACCCAGTACTTC. The rearrangement links TRBV7-8 to TRBJ2-5, with 7 nucleotides matching TRBD1. Trimming at V came to 5 bases and at J to 4 bases, leaving 7 bases not matched to a gene. CDR3 length: 14 residues. Germline-derived CDR1 and CDR2 are SGHVS and FQNEAQ.

This clone is medium-sized (0.01 to 0.1%) by share. The rearrangement uses TRBV15 and TRBJ2-1; 10 bases are shared with TRBD1. Per germline, CDR1 LNHNV and CDR2 YYDKDF (reference sequence). The V and J ends lost 1 base and 5 bases, in that order; junction bases with no gene match: 2. The CDR3 contains 15 residues. CDR3 sequence (DNA): TGTGCCACCAGCAGAGTAGGGACAGGGGACAATGAGCAGTTCTTC. Translating gives CATSRVGTGDNEQFF. The entire variable domain, with the rest obtained from reference TRBV15 and TRBJ2-1, is as follows: DAMVIQNPRYQVTQFGKPVTLSCSQTLNHNVMYWYQQKSSQAPKLLFHYYDKDFNNEADTPDNFQSRRPNTSFCFLDIRSPGLGDTAMYLCATSRVGTGDNEQFFGPGTRLTVL.

The chain recombines TRBV2 with TRBJ2-7; 9 positions agree with TRBD1. CDR3 size: 11 residues. Germline V lookup: CDR1 SNHLY, CDR2 FYNNEI. Losses at the gene ends were 6 bases for V and 10 bases for J; bases not matched to a gene: 4. The CDR3 loop reads CASRTGQGQYF. DNA for the CDR3: TGTGCCAGCAGAACGGGACAGGGACAGTACTTC.

The V call is TRBV7-9, the J call TRBJ2-7; 8 bases agree with TRBD2. From germline, CDR1 is SEHNR and CDR2 FQNEAQ (reference sequence). Trimming removed 4 bases from V and 2 bases from J; junction bases left unmatched: 13. This CDR3 comprises 17 residues. The CDR3 nucleotides read TGTGCCAGCAGCTCACCCTCTCGCGCGGGGGGCGCCTACGAGCAGTACTTC. Its protein product is CASSSPSRAGGAYEQYF.

V usage is TRBV2 and J usage is TRBJ1-2; possible D gene TRBD1, 6 bases. The germline V gene encodes CDR1 SNHLY and CDR2 FYNNEI. This CDR3 is built from 15 residues. Trimming removed 4 bases at V and 0 bases at J, with 12 bases between. CDR3 residues: CASSVDRRANYGYTF. In nucleotides, the CDR3 is TGTGCCAGCAGTGTAGACAGGAGAGCTAACTATGGCTACACCTTC.

This clone was observed a few times. The V and J genes are TRBV11-2 and TRBJ1-1, with D maybe TRBD1 (5 bases). The CDR3 runs 13 residues. Trimming took 3 bases from V and 4 from J, leaving 9 bases between them. CDR1 and CDR2 (germline): SGHAT, FQNNGV. The CDR3 DNA sequence: TGTGCCAGCAGCTTTGGGAGGGGCACTGAAGCTTTCTTT. It codes for CASSFGRGTEAFF.

This rearrangement joins TRBV7-2 to TRBJ1-5; 9 bases match TRBD1. Trimming at V came to 5 bases and at J to 2 bases, leaving 4 bases not matched to a gene. The CDR3 length is 15 residues. CDR1 SGHTA and CDR2 FQGNSA come from the germline V gene. The CDR3 nucleotides are TGTGCCAGCAGCCCCGGGACAGGGCGCAATCAGCCCCAGCATTTT. Protein: CASSPGTGRNQPQHF.

In its sample, this clone was seen a few times. The V gene is TRBV5-6, the J gene TRBJ2-2; D remains ambiguous. V dropped 1 base and J dropped 6 bases, with 7 bases sitting between them. Germline values: CDR1 SGHDT, CDR2 YYEEEE. This CDR3 is built from 13 residues. The CDR3 loop is CASSLFLAGELFF. Here the CDR3 DNA reads TGTGCCAGCAGCTTGTTTCTAGCCGGGGAGCTGTTTTTT. Full variable domain (rest looked up from reference TRBV5-6 and TRBJ2-2): DAGVTQSPTHLIKTRGQQVTLRCSPKSGHDTVSWYQQALGQGPQFIFQYYEEEERQRGNFPDRFSGHQFPNYSSELNVNALLLGDSALYLCASSLFLAGELFFGEGSRLTVL.